Listed below are T cell receptor beta chains from one sample, sequenced in a study of T-cell memory formation after mild COVID-19. Via MiXCR, TCRdb re-called the 5' RACE reads, giving one row per CDR3 protein. The profile shows 55,000 to 80,000 distinct CDR3 sequences, approximately 9% of them singletons. The sample was PBMCs or a T cell subset sorted from them (not recorded which). These receptor sequences come from a man aged 18 to 29 who had mild COVID-19 (a few samples of this study predate the infection). Cell type and time point are not known. Each CDR3 is given without its conserved first and last residue.

v_call,j_call,cdr3_aa
TRBV12-3/TRBV12-4,TRBJ1-3,ASSVGGSGNTIY
TRBV2,TRBJ2-5,ASSERVTGTQY
TRBV30,TRBJ2-7,AWSVLDGSYEQY
TRBV5-1,TRBJ2-7,ASSYLTGPYEQY
TRBV5-1,TRBJ2-3,ASSTDPQTYTDTQY
TRBV6-5,TRBJ2-5,ASSYSDRQETQY
TRBV28,TRBJ2-1,ASQTRNEQF
TRBV5-1,TRBJ1-5,ASSFMAGGQPQH
TRBV12-3/TRBV12-4,TRBJ1-1,ASSTLGGLNTEAF
TRBV9,TRBJ2-3,ASSAPWADTQY
TRBV3-1,TRBJ1-1,ASSQDGTDRNTEAF
TRBV19,TRBJ1-2,ATWTMRGYT
TRBV5-1,TRBJ2-3,ASNPGQSTDTQY
TRBV5-1,TRBJ1-6,ASSSQGTENSPLH
TRBV9,TRBJ2-2,ASSPLGQGNTGELF
TRBV18,TRBJ2-4,ASSPRLAGALSKNIQY
TRBV20-1,TRBJ1-6,SAREGITSRDNSPLH
TRBV20-1,TRBJ2-4,SASGGTTKQNIQY
TRBV28,TRBJ2-6,ASSGSAGANVLT
TRBV7-6,TRBJ2-3,ASSLLQGTPSTDTQY
TRBV10-1,TRBJ2-3,ASSDQGQGGDTQY
TRBV18,TRBJ1-1,ASSEGGNTEAF
TRBV6-6,TRBJ2-5,ASRDRPQETQY
TRBV7-2,TRBJ1-2,ASSLQSLSYDGYT
TRBV14,TRBJ2-2,ASSQGVSGELF
TRBV5-1,TRBJ2-3,ASSRGTSGSTSTDTQY
TRBV13,TRBJ1-3,ASSLGGRSSGNTIY
TRBV12-3/TRBV12-4,TRBJ2-3,ASSPMAALTDTQY
TRBV7-9,TRBJ2-4,ASSLLHIQY
TRBV7-2,TRBJ2-1,ASSLDPQQKQF
TRBV20-1,TRBJ2-5,SAPRGGLKTQY
TRBV7-2,TRBJ1-6,ASSLSGTPLH
TRBV14,TRBJ2-3,ASSQIRTSGATDTQY
TRBV4-3,TRBJ2-2,ASSFRPGTSESRTGELF
TRBV7-3,TRBJ2-1,ASSLAGFGYNEQF
TRBV6-5,TRBJ1-2,ASSYSRLSYGYT
TRBV5-1,TRBJ1-1,ASSLFGRDLNTEAF
TRBV7-2,TRBJ2-1,ASSLRRGGLDEQF
TRBV27,TRBJ2-5,ATSRQGTETQY
TRBV12-3/TRBV12-4,TRBJ1-5,ASSPPTGYSNQPQH
TRBV6-2/TRBV6-3,TRBJ2-3,ASTQGLTTDTQY
TRBV6-5,TRBJ1-1,ASTPNLGGTEAF
TRBV18,TRBJ2-7,ASSPSIGDSRNMY
TRBV5-1,TRBJ2-1,ASSLGGSGKSSYNEQF
TRBV20-1,TRBJ2-5,RAGTSDSGTQY
TRBV20-1,TRBJ2-3,SATPPTRGADTQY
TRBV6-5,TRBJ2-7,ASSYGGAAEQY